Listed below are T cell receptor beta chains from one sample, sequenced in a study of radiotherapy plus CTLA-4 blockade in lung cancer. Repertoires were generated with immunoSEQ multiplex PCR, while TCRdb's copy carries only in-frame clones and drops some. The sample holds about 62,000 clones, around 69% seen once. The input for sequencing was peripheral blood, taken from a patient treated with radiotherapy plus ipilimumab. These receptor sequences come from a human donor with non-small cell lung cancer who had a complete response to radiotherapy plus ipilimumab. Each CDR3 is given with its conserved first and last residue. D genes are given only for firm matches. Size is stated for part of the rows, as once, few or many counts, or as a class when the clone is expanded.

CDR3: CASSLGSGGNNYGYTF
DNA: TGTGCCAGCAGCCTGGGGTCAGGGGGCAATAACTATGGCTACACCTTC
size: .
V: TRBV7-2
D: TRBD1
J: TRBJ1-2

CDR3: CASSRLAGGAVEVDQYF
DNA: TGTGCCAGCAGCCGACTAGCGGGGGGTGCCGTCGAAGTCGACCAGTACTTC
size: .
V: TRBV4-2
D: TRBD2
J: TRBJ2-5

CDR3: CASRENRGYGNTEAFF
DNA: TGTGCCAGCAGAGAAAACAGGGGATATGGGAACACTGAAGCTTTCTTT
size: once
V: TRBV6-1
D: TRBD1
J: TRBJ1-1

CDR3: CASSQGLGNSPLHF
DNA: TGTGCCAGTAGTCAGGGACTGGGTAATTCACCCCTCCACTTT
size: few
V: TRBV19
D: .
J: TRBJ1-6

CDR3: CASSVQNEQFF
DNA: TGTGCCAGCAGTGTACAGAATGAGCAGTTCTTC
size: .
V: TRBV2
D: .
J: TRBJ2-1

CDR3: CASSQDKIGQGSMSYNEQFF
DNA: TGCGCCAGCAGCCAAGATAAGATAGGGCAGGGGTCAATGTCCTACAATGAGCAGTTCTTC
size: .
V: TRBV4-1
D: .
J: TRBJ2-1

CDR3: CATPPDGHGTDTQYF
DNA: TGTGCCACCCCACCCGACGGACACGGCACAGATACGCAGTATTTT
size: .
V: TRBV6-5
D: .
J: TRBJ2-3

CDR3: CASSQVRSGVTYEQYF
DNA: TGCGCCAGCAGCCAAGTTAGATCGGGGGTTACCTACGAGCAGTACTTC
size: .
V: TRBV4-3
D: .
J: TRBJ2-7

CDR3: CASSLHGSLYGYTF
DNA: TGTGCCAGCAGTTTACATGGCAGTCTCTATGGCTACACCTTC
size: .
V: TRBV27
D: .
J: TRBJ1-2

CDR3: CASSFYRGNTGELFF
DNA: TGTGCCAGCAGCTTCTATCGGGGTAACACCGGGGAGCTGTTTTTT
size: .
V: TRBV7-2
D: .
J: TRBJ2-2

CDR3: CASSQEGTGLSYEQYF
DNA: TGCGCCAGCAGCCAAGAAGGGACAGGGCTTTCTTACGAGCAGTACTTC
size: .
V: TRBV4-1
D: TRBD1
J: TRBJ2-7

CDR3: CASSFWGTSVYNEQFF
DNA: TGTGCCAGCAGCTTTTGGGGGACTAGCGTTTACAATGAGCAGTTCTTC
size: .
V: TRBV5-5
D: TRBD2
J: TRBJ2-1

CDR3: CASNRGGLNQPQHF
DNA: TGTGCCAGCAACAGGGGGGGATTGAATCAGCCCCAGCATTTT
size: once
V: TRBV2
D: TRBD1
J: TRBJ1-5

CDR3: CASSQGTGNEQYF
DNA: TGTGCCAGCAGCCAGGGGACAGGGAACGAGCAGTACTTC
size: .
V: TRBV11-3
D: TRBD1
J: TRBJ2-7

CDR3: CAINTGTTSYEQYF
DNA: TGTGCCATCAATACCGGGACTACCTCCTACGAGCAGTACTTC
size: once
V: TRBV10-3
D: TRBD2
J: TRBJ2-7

CDR3: CATSDLGLNAYEQYF
DNA: TGTGCCACCAGCGACCTGGGACTTAACGCCTACGAGCAGTACTTC
size: .
V: TRBV15
D: .
J: TRBJ2-7